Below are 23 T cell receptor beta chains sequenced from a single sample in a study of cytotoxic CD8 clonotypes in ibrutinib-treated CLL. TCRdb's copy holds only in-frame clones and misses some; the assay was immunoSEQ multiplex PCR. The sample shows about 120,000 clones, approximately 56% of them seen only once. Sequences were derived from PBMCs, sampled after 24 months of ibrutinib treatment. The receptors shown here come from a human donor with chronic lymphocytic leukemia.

The CDR3 sequence: CASRAYEQYF. The DNA for the CDR3 is TGTGCCAGCAGAGCTTACGAGCAGTACTTC. V gene TRBV6-6 combines with J gene TRBJ2-7; D not resolved. This CDR3 contains 10 residues. The V gene's germline CDR1 is MNHNY and CDR2 SVGAGI (reference sequence). Trimming removed 6 bases from V and 4 bases from J, with 4 bases in between.

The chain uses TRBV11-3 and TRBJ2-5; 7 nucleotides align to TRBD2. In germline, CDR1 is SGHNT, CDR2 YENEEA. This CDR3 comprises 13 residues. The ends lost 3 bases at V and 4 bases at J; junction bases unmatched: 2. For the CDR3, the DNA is TGTGCCAGCAGCTTGGGGAGGGGAGAGACCCAGTACTTC. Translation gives CASSLGRGETQYF.

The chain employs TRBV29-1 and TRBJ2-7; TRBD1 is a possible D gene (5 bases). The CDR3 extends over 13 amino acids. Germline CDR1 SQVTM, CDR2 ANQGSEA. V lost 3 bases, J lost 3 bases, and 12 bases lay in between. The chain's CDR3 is CSVEGIGDYEQYF. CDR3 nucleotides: TGCAGCGTTGAGGGGATAGGGGACTACGAGCAGTACTTC.

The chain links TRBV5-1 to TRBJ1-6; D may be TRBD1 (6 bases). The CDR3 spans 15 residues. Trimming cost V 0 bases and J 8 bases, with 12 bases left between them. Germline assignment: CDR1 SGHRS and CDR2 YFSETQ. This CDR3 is CASSLEGQSYSPLHF. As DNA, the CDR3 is TGCGCCAGCAGCTTGGAAGGACAGTCCTATTCACCCCTCCACTTT.

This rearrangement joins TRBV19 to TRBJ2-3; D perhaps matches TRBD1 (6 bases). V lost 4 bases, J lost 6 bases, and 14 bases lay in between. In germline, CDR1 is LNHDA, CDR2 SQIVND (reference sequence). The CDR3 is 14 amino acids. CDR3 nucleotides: TGTGCCAGTAGTAACGGACAGAAGGGGGATACGCAGTATTTT. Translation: CASSNGQKGDTQYF. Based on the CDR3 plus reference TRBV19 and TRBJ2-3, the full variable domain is DGGITQSPKYLFRKEGQNVTLSCEQNLNHDAMYWYRQDPGQGLRLIYYSQIVNDFQKGDIAEGYSVSREKKESFPLTVTSAQKNPTAFYLCASSNGQKGDTQYFGPGTRLTVL.

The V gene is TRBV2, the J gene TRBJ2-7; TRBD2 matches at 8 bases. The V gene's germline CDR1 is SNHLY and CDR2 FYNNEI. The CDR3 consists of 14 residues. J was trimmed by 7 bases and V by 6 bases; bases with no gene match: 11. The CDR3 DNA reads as TGTGCCAGCAGCCCGTGGATTAGCGGGGAAGAGCAGTACTTC. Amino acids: CASSPWISGEEQYF.

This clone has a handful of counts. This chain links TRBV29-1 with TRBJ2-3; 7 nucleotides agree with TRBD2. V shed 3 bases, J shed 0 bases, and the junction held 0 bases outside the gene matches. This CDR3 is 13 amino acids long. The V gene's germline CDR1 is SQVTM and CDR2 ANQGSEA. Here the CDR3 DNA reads TGCAGCGTTGAGGGGGGGAGCACAGATACGCAGTATTTT. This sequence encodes CSVEGGSTDTQYF.

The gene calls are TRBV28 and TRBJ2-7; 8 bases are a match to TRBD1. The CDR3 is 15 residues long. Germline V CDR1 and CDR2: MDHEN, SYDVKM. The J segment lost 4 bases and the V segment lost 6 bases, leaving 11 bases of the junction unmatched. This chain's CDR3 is CASRRTGQGGYEQYF. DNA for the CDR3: TGTGCCAGCAGACGGACCGGACAGGGAGGTTACGAGCAGTACTTC.

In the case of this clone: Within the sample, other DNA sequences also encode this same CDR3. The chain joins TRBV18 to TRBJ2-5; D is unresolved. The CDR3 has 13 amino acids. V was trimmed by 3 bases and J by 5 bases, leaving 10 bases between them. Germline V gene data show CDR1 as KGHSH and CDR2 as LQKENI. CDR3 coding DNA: TGTGCCAGCTCACCGGGTCAGGAGGAGACCCAGTACTTC. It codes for CASSPGQEETQYF.

For the CDR3, the DNA is TGTGCCAGCAGCTTCGGGGGCGGCGACGAGCAGTACTTC. Translation gives CASSFGGGDEQYF. The gene calls are TRBV5-6 and TRBJ2-7; D might be TRBD1 or TRBD2, each matching 6 bases. The CDR3 spans 13 residues. Germline CDR1 and CDR2: SGHDT and YYEEEE. Between the trimmed V and J ends, which lost 2 bases and 5 bases, there was a span of 11 bases.

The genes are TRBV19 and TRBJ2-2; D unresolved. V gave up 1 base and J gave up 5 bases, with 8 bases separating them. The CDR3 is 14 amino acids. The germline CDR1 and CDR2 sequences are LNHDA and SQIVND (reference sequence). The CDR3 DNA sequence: TGTGCCAGTAGTATAGGGAAGTTTACCGGGGAGCTGTTTTTT. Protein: CASSIGKFTGELFF.

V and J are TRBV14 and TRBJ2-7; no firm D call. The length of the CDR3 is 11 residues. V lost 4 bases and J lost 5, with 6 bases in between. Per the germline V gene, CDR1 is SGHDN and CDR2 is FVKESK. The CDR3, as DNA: TGTGCCAGCAGCCGAAGCGACGAGCAGTACTTC. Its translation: CASSRSDEQYF.

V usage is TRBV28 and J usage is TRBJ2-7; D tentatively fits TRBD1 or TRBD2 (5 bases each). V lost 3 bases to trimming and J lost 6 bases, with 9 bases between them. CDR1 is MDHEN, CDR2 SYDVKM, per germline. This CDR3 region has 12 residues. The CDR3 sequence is CASSFLGTEQYF. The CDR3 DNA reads TGTGCCAGCAGTTTCTTGGGGACCGAGCAGTACTTC.

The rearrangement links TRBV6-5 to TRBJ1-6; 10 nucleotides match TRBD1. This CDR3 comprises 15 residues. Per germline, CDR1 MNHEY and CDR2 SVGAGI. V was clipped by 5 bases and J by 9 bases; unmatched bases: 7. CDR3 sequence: CASSNRDRGRSPLHF. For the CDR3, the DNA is TGTGCCAGCAGTAACCGGGACAGGGGTCGTTCACCCCTCCACTTT.

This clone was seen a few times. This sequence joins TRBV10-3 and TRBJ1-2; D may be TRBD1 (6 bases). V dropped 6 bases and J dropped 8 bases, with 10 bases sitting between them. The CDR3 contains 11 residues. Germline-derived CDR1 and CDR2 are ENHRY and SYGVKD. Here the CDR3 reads CAIRQGSGYTF. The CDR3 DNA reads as TGTGCCATCAGACAGGGAAGCGGCTACACCTTC.

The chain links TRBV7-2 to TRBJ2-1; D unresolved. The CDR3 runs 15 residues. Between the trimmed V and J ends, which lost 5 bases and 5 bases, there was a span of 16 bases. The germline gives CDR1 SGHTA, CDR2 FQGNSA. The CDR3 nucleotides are TGTGCCAGCAGCCCTCGAGTGGGCGATCACAATGAGCAGTTCTTC. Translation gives CASSPRVGDHNEQFF.

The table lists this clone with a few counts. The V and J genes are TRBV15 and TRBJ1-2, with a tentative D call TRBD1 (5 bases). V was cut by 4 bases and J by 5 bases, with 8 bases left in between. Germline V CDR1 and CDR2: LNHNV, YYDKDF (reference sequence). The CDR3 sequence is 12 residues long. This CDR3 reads CATSIQEYGYTF. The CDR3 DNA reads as TGTGCCACCAGCATACAGGAGTATGGCTACACCTTC.

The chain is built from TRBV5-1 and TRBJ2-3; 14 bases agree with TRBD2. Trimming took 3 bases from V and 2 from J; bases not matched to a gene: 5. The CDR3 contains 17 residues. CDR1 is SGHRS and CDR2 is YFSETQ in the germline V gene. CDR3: CASSSLGLAGDTDTQYF. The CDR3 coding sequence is TGCGCCAGCAGCTCCCTGGGACTAGCGGGGGACACAGATACGCAGTATTTT.

The CDR3, as DNA: TGTGCCAGCAGCGTCCGGGACGGCTACGAGCAGTACTTC. Residues: CASSVRDGYEQYF. V usage is TRBV9 and J usage is TRBJ2-7; either TRBD1 or TRBD2 may supply D (5 bases each). Germline CDR1 reads SGDLS; CDR2 reads YYNGEE. With 2 bases removed from V and 3 bases from J, the gap between germline ends came to 9 bases. This CDR3 comprises 13 residues.

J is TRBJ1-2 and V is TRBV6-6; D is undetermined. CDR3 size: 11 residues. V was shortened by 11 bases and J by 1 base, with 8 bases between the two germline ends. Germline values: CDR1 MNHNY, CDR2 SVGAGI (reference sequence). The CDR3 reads CAGGDNYGYTF. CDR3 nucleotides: TGTGCCGGCGGGGATAACTATGGCTACACCTTC.

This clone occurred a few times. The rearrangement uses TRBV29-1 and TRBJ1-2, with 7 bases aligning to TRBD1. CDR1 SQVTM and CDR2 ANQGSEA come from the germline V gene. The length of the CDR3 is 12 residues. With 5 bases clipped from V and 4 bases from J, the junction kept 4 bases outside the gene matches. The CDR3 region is CSVLTGSYGYTF. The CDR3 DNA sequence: TGCAGCGTTTTGACAGGGAGCTATGGCTACACCTTC.

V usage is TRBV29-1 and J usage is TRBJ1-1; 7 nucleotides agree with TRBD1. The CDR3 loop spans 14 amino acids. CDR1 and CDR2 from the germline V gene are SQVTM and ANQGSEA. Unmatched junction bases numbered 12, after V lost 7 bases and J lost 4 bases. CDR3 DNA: TGCAGCGCTCTCAGGGGGGGCGCGGGCACTGAAGCTTTCTTT. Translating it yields CSALRGGAGTEAFF.

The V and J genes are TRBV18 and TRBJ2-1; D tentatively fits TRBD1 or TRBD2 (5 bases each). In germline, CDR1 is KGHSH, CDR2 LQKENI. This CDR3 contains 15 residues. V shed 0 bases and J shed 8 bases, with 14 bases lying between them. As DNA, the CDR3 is TGTGCCAGCTCACCACCGGGGACCGGCGCCCATGAGCAGTTCTTC. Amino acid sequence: CASSPPGTGAHEQFF.